This T cell receptor (beta chain) was obtained from a study of blood T cell repertoires in COVID-19. Study details: PBMCs, B-cell-depleted T cells, or T cells were the source of the cDNA or gDNA that made up the material.

How the authors handled the data: Amplified reference gene primers provided the basis for estimating nucleated cell counts. Using immunoSEQ multiplex PCR, the repertoire was profiled, and TCRdb retains in-frame clones only, with some absent. Clonal size and the V and J genes are those of that table, whereas D and trimming came from the DNA. The sample includes 230,000 or so clones, 84% of them seen just once. V was clipped by 1 base and J by 0 bases, with 13 bases between them. Germline values: CDR1 PRHDT, CDR2 FYEKMQ (reference sequence). The CDR3 has 17 amino acids. The sequence was obtained from a woman between 40 and 55 years old who had recovered from COVID-19. Sample: peripheral blood. This sequence joins TRBV13 and TRBJ1-5; D is unresolved. The CDR3 bases are TGTGCCAGCAGCTTAGTCCAGACAAGATATAGCAATCAGCCCCAGCATTTT. Residues: CASSLVQTRYSNQPQHF.